The 23 T cell receptor beta chains below were found in one sample sequenced in a study of neurological immune-mediated disorders. As to time point: longitudinal time-point 3. MiXCR, run by TCRdb on the 5' RACE reads, gives a single entry per CDR3 protein. The table shows 85,000 to 110,000 distinct CDR3 sequences, with about a tenth occurring only once. The specimen sequenced was PBMCs. Every receptor here comes from a female donor with HTLV-1-associated myelopathy (HAM/TSP).

With respect to this clonotype: A much larger clone differs from this one at a single base, so this may be a read error. V and J are TRBV5-5 and TRBJ2-1; D not certain. The CDR3 runs 17 residues. V lost 3 bases, J lost 4 bases, and 20 bases lay in between. The germline V gene encodes CDR1 SGHKS and CDR2 YYEKEE (reference sequence). CDR3 region: CASSYVVSLTEYNEQFF. The CDR3 DNA reads TGTGCCAGCAGCTACGTTGTGAGTCTGACGGAATACAATGAGCAGTTCTTC.

This clonotype was counted a few times. The gene calls are TRBV5-1 and TRBJ1-2, with a possible D match to TRBD1 (6 bases). CDR3 length: 15 amino acids. Germline values: CDR1 SGHRS, CDR2 YFSETQ. The germline V and J ends were trimmed by 6 bases and 4 bases, with 19 bases remaining between them. The CDR3 DNA is TGCGCCAGCACGGGGGCTAATCCCTCGATCTATGGCTACACCTTC. The encoded protein is CASTGANPSIYGYTF.

This clonotype was recorded at least ten times. The chain links TRBV7-2 to TRBJ1-2; 8 bases match TRBD1. The V gene end was trimmed by 5 bases and the J gene end by 2 bases; junction bases not matched to a gene: 4. The CDR3 runs to 14 residues. Germline V gene sequence: CDR1 SGHTA, CDR2 FQGNSA. CDR3 sequence: CASSGQGSNYGYTF. DNA for the CDR3: TGTGCCAGCAGCGGACAGGGTAGCAACTATGGCTACACCTTC.

This clonotype was detected ten times or more. V usage is TRBV9 and J usage is TRBJ2-1, with TRBD1 as a possible D gene (5 bases). The CDR3 loop spans 15 amino acids. V was clipped by 5 bases and J by 0 bases, with 12 bases between them. Germline CDR1 and CDR2: SGDLS and YYNGEE. CDR3 DNA sequence: TGTGCCAGCAGTACCAGGGTTATCTCCTACAATGAGCAGTTCTTC. Encoded protein: CASSTRVISYNEQFF.

The chain carries TRBV27 and TRBJ1-1; 10 bases align to TRBD1. CDR1 is MNHEY, CDR2 SMNVEV, per germline (reference sequence). Trimming took 4 bases from V and 1 from J; bases not matched to a gene: 6. The CDR3 has 16 residues. In DNA, the CDR3 is TGTGCCAGCAGTTCAGGGACAGGGGTAAGGAACACTGAAGCTTTCTTT. Protein product: CASSSGTGVRNTEAFF.

This clonotype has at least ten counts. The chain combines TRBV5-1 with TRBJ2-3; no clear D gene. Germline lookup yields CDR1 SGHRS and CDR2 YFSETQ. V was trimmed by 4 bases and J by 2 bases, leaving 14 bases between them. The CDR3 contains 15 residues. In nucleotides, the CDR3 is TGCGCCAGCAGCGTGCAAGCGCAGACCACAGATACGCAGTATTTT. Translated: CASSVQAQTTDTQYF.

There are a few counts of this clonotype. V usage is TRBV5-1 and J usage is TRBJ2-6; 8 nucleotides line up with TRBD1. V was pared by 1 base and J by 2 bases, with 5 bases of the junction left unmatched. Germline CDR1 reads SGHRS; CDR2 reads YFSETQ. The CDR3 consists of 17 residues. The CDR3 nucleotides are TGCGCCAGCAGCTTGCTGCAGGGGGCAGCTGGGGCCAACGTCCTGACTTTC. Translated, it gives CASSLLQGAAGANVLTF.

This clonotype was detected ten times or more. The chain is built from TRBV20-1 and TRBJ2-3; possibly TRBD1 or TRBD2 for D (5 bases each). V was pared by 6 bases and J by 4 bases, with 14 bases between. The CDR3 consists of 13 residues. Germline V lookup: CDR1 DFQATT, CDR2 SNEGSKA (reference sequence). The CDR3 loop is CSAGLPGPDTQYF. CDR3 coding DNA: TGCAGTGCAGGGCTTCCGGGGCCAGATACGCAGTATTTT.

The chain carries TRBV12-3 or TRBV12-4 and TRBJ2-1; D uncertain. The CDR3 loop spans 14 amino acids. The CDR3 DNA sequence: TGTACAAGCAGTTTACGGAGCTCCTACAATGAGCAGTTCTTC. It specifies CTSSLRSSYNEQFF.

In its sample, this clonotype was seen many times. This chain joins TRBV3-1 and TRBJ1-2; D call uncertain. The CDR3 consists of 13 residues. From germline, CDR1 is LGHDT and CDR2 YNNKEL (reference sequence). Trimming pared 1 base from V and 2 bases from J, leaving 5 bases between. CDR3 nucleotide sequence: TGTGCCAGCAGCCAAGGGCAGAACTATGGCTACACCTTC. This encodes CASSQGQNYGYTF.

This clonotype was picked up many times. The rearrangement joins TRBV12-3 or TRBV12-4 to TRBJ2-2; D call uncertain. V was cut by 6 bases and J by 0 bases, with 5 bases left in between. This CDR3 is 13 amino acids long. The CDR3 loop is CASRRPNTGELFF. The CDR3 nucleotides read TGTGCCAGCAGACGCCCGAACACCGGGGAGCTGTTTTTT.

This clonotype was observed many times. The chain has TRBV2 and TRBJ2-3; D gene unclear. Per the germline V gene, CDR1 is SNHLY and CDR2 is FYNNEI. The CDR3 runs to 13 residues. V was pared by 7 bases and J by 0 bases, with 8 bases between. In nucleotides, the CDR3 is TGTGCCAGCAAGGGAATTAGCACAGATACGCAGTATTTT. This encodes CASKGISTDTQYF. The full variable domain, completed using reference TRBV2 and TRBJ2-3, is EPEVTQTPSHQVTQMGQEVILRCVPISNHLYFYWYRQILGQKVEFLVSFYNNEISEKSEIFDDQFSVERPDGSNFTLKIRSTKLEDSAMYFCASKGISTDTQYFGPGTRLTVL.

The sample holds many counts of this clonotype. This rearrangement joins TRBV5-1 to TRBJ2-3; D gene unclear. The ends were cut back, 0 bases at V and 7 bases at J, with 9 bases in the middle. This CDR3 contains 13 residues. The V gene's germline CDR1 is SGHRS and CDR2 YFSETQ. Here the CDR3 DNA reads TGCGCCAGCAGCTTGGAATATGCGAATACGCAGTATTTT. Translated: CASSLEYANTQYF. Looking up the rest from reference TRBV5-1 and TRBJ2-3 gives the full variable domain: KAGVTQTPRYLIKTRGQQVTLSCSPISGHRSVSWYQQTPGQGLQFLFEYFSETQRNKGNFPGRFSGRQFSNSRSEMNVSTLELGDSALYLCASSLEYANTQYFGPGTRLTVL.

The chain links TRBV20-1 to TRBJ2-1, with unresolved D. The CDR3 is 15 residues long. From germline, CDR1 is DFQATT and CDR2 SNEGSKA (reference sequence). Trimming pared 0 bases from V and 4 bases from J, leaving 13 bases between. DNA for the CDR3: TGCAGTGCTAGAGAGCCCCCTGGCAAGTACAATGAGCAGTTCTTC. Protein product: CSAREPPGKYNEQFF.

This clonotype was counted ten times or more. The J gene is TRBJ2-7, the V gene TRBV7-2; no clear D gene. Germline values: CDR1 SGHTA, CDR2 FQGNSA. CDR3 length: 13 residues. Trimming took 2 bases from V and 5 from J, leaving 10 bases between them. The CDR3 reads CASSLPRLDEQYF. CDR3 DNA: TGTGCCAGCAGCTTACCACGTTTGGACGAGCAGTACTTC.

This clonotype was recorded many times. The rearrangement links TRBV5-1 to TRBJ1-2; 7 bases are shared with TRBD1. Germline V gene data show CDR1 as SGHRS and CDR2 as YFSETQ. This CDR3 spans 13 amino acids. V was clipped by 4 bases and J by 3 bases; unmatched bases: 3. CDR3 DNA sequence: TGCGCCAGCAGCCAGGGACAGTACTATGGCTACACCTTC. This encodes CASSQGQYYGYTF. Variable domain in full (rest from reference TRBV5-1 and TRBJ1-2): KAGVTQTPRYLIKTRGQQVTLSCSPISGHRSVSWYQQTPGQGLQFLFEYFSETQRNKGNFPGRFSGRQFSNSRSEMNVSTLELGDSALYLCASSQGQYYGYTFGSGTRLTVV.

J is TRBJ1-5 and V is TRBV2; weak D call: TRBD1 (6 bases). The length of the CDR3 is 14 residues. V was cut by 3 bases and J by 7 bases, with 13 bases left in between. Germline values: CDR1 SNHLY, CDR2 FYNNEI. The CDR3 loop is CASSDATGSQPQHF. For the CDR3, the DNA is TGTGCCAGCAGTGATGCGACAGGAAGCCAGCCCCAGCATTTT.

This chain connects TRBV18 to TRBJ1-5; TRBD1 agrees at 7 bases. V lost 4 bases, J lost 2 bases, and 8 bases stayed unmatched. The CDR3 is made up of 16 amino acids. The germline V gene encodes CDR1 KGHSH and CDR2 LQKENI. CDR3 in amino acids: CASSRDSGGGNQPQHF. The CDR3, as DNA: TGTGCCAGCTCACGCGATTCAGGGGGAGGCAATCAGCCCCAGCATTTT. Combining the CDR3 with reference TRBV18 and TRBJ1-5 gives the whole variable domain NAGVMQNPRHLVRRRGQEARLRCSPMKGHSHVYWYRQLPEEGLKFMVYLQKENIIDESGMPKERFSAEFPKEGPSILRIQQVVRGDSAAYFCASSRDSGGGNQPQHFGDGTRLSIL.

This clonotype was counted many times. The V gene is TRBV20-1, the J gene TRBJ2-7, with 8 bases that match TRBD2. Trimming took 7 bases from V and 2 from J; bases not matched to a gene: 10. Looked up from germline, CDR1 is DFQATT and CDR2 is SNEGSKA (reference sequence). The CDR3 has 14 amino acids. The CDR3 DNA sequence: TGCAGTGGGAGAGAAACTAGCGGAGCCTACGAGCAGTACTTC. The encoded protein is CSGRETSGAYEQYF.

This clonotype was seen ten or more times. The chain couples TRBV14 to TRBJ2-7; 7 bases map to TRBD2. Trimming took 1 base from V and 2 from J; bases not matched to a gene: 5. Germline V lookup: CDR1 SGHDN, CDR2 FVKESK. CDR3 length: 15 residues. The CDR3 here is CASSQVGGFPYEQYF. CDR3 coding DNA: TGTGCCAGCAGCCAAGTGGGAGGGTTCCCCTACGAGCAGTACTTC.

This clonotype was found many times. V usage is TRBV29-1 and J usage is TRBJ2-3, with 9 nucleotides matching TRBD2. The CDR3 is 14 residues long. Germline V gives CDR1 SQVTM, CDR2 ANQGSEA. V lost 7 bases to trimming and J lost 4 bases; unmatched junction nucleotides: 9. CDR3 in DNA: TGCAGCGCCGAGCGGGGGGCCGCGGCAGATACGCAGTATTTT. It is translated as CSAERGAAADTQYF.

This clonotype was found many times. This chain connects TRBV20-1 to TRBJ2-5; D may be TRBD1 (6 bases). The CDR3 has 12 residues. Germline CDR1 and CDR2: DFQATT and SNEGSKA (reference sequence). Deletions cut 6 bases from V and 1 base from J, with 9 bases between. This chain's CDR3 is CSAWGLQETQYF. CDR3 nucleotides: TGCAGTGCCTGGGGGCTCCAAGAGACCCAGTACTTC.

The table lists this clonotype with many counts. V and J are TRBV27 and TRBJ2-2, with D possibly matching TRBD2 (7 bases). CDR1 and CDR2 from the germline V gene are MNHEY and SMNVEV (reference sequence). The CDR3 has 18 residues. Trimming took 4 bases from V and 1 from J, leaving 19 bases between them. CDR3 amino acids: CASSYPYGGGVNTGELFF. DNA of the CDR3: TGTGCCAGCAGTTACCCCTACGGCGGGGGCGTGAACACCGGGGAGCTGTTTTTT.